These T cell receptor beta chains were read from a single sample in a study of primary melanoma T cells and metastatic recurrence. Sequenced by immunoSEQ multiplex PCR; TCRdb stores in-frame clones only, minus some. Here the sample spans about 580 clones, less than 95% being singletons. The sequenced sample consisted of melanoma tumor tissue. These receptors were collected from a human donor with melanoma. Each CDR3 is given without its conserved first and last residue. Only some rows state a clone size, as once, few, many or a class for expanded clones.

V	J	size	CDR3
TRBV5-1	TRBJ1-6	.	ASSRQGELNSPLH
TRBV19	TRBJ1-1	.	ASSIPPENTEAF
TRBV9	TRBJ1-2	.	ASCFQGLYGYT
TRBV6-8	TRBJ1-6	.	ASRSRDRTLSPLH
TRBV11-3	TRBJ1-1	.	ASSLGRGEGNTEAF
TRBV6-8	TRBJ1-4	.	ASSSGQVSTNEKLF
TRBV6-4	TRBJ1-2	once	ASSFGGPVLVAGYT
TRBV18	TRBJ1-2	.	ASSPGRIYGYT
TRBV7-6	TRBJ1-1	.	VSSFARGSPWEAF
TRBV11-3	TRBJ2-1	.	ASSRLSGGSYNEQF
TRBV12-5	TRBJ2-4	.	ASTGGQGGLNIQY
TRBV6-8	TRBJ1-2	.	ASSDGQVLYGYT
TRBV1	TRBJ2-3	.	ASSRKIYPGGGTDTQY
TRBV11-3	TRBJ1-5	.	ASSPGGSNQPQH
TRBV18	TRBJ2-1	.	ASSPVRDNEQF
TRBV11-3	TRBJ1-4	.	ASSGDPGAEGEKLF
TRBV6-8	TRBJ2-1	.	ASTSTSGGYNEQF
TRBV28	TRBJ1-3	large	ASSPPGTFSFSGNTIY
TRBV6-1	TRBJ2-1	.	ASSEGQGSSIPNEQF
TRBV9	TRBJ2-5	.	ASSSQGRAGSGTQY
TRBV7-1	TRBJ1-1	.	ASSSTGGKMNTEAF
TRBV6-8	TRBJ2-5	.	ASSITKETQY
TRBV6-8	TRBJ1-6	.	ASSYSGGGYNSPLH
TRBV6-8	TRBJ2-3	.	ASSYRLAGGLDTQY
TRBV28	TRBJ2-3	.	ASTGTASTDTQY
TRBV10-2	TRBJ1-2	.	ASMGGNYGYT
TRBV11-3	TRBJ1-4	once	ASSPQGQVANEKLF
TRBV19	TRBJ1-5	.	ASSFEEGQPQH
TRBV11-3	TRBJ2-2	.	ASSLYGEGAGELF
TRBV12-5	TRBJ2-7	.	ASGLIGVPIGQSTPYEQY
TRBV11-3	TRBJ2-2	.	ASSSGLLRGGELF
TRBV7-7	TRBJ1-1	.	ASSKKGAPEAAF
TRBV11-3	TRBJ2-7	.	ASSIPGQGIGLYEQY
TRBV19	TRBJ2-3	.	ASSISLSTDTQY
TRBV12-2	TRBJ2-2	once	ASRLASSGPTGELF
TRBV6-8	TRBJ2-7	.	ASSNPDREKN
TRBV19	TRBJ2-1	.	ASRPRQGRDEQF
TRBV6-8	TRBJ1-2	.	ASGPWQGNYGYT
TRBV11-3	TRBJ1-6	few	ASSRGTADNSPLH
TRBV19	TRBJ2-7	.	ASGRGSDYEQY
TRBV19	TRBJ2-6	.	ASSIDFRATGANVLT
TRBV5-1	TRBJ2-7	.	ASSPGGLAGVDEQY
TRBV11-3	TRBJ2-2	.	ASSLPGRTNTGELF
TRBV7-1	TRBJ1-2	.	ASSLPGQLGGYT
TRBV7-2	TRBJ1-4	.	ASSEGTGAVEKLF
TRBV18	TRBJ2-3	.	ASSYKPGLAGTSTDMQY
TRBV18	TRBJ2-2	.	ASSPPGRGSGTGELF
TRBV10-1	TRBJ1-6	.	ASSESPGNSPLH
TRBV6-8	TRBJ2-5	.	ASSQSREETQY
TRBV6-8	TRBJ1-1	hyperexpanded	ASTSGTGGYTEAF
TRBV12-5	TRBJ2-1	.	ASGFSSIQF
TRBV6-8	TRBJ1-5	.	ASSPLGQYSNQPQH
TRBV11-3	TRBJ2-7	once	ASSLSQGSYEQY
TRBV6-8	TRBJ2-7	.	ASSYAQSSYEQY